This T cell receptor (beta chain) was documented in a study of control samples from healthy donors and cancer patients (dated by TCRdb to the early 2020s). Libraries were built with the immunoSEQ multiplex PCR assay. As stored in TCRdb, this immuneACCESS dataset retains in-frame rearrangements with V and J assigned. A fraction of the clones does not appear; measured against another copy, unresolved V genes explain less than half of the discrepancy, and the remainder lacks a known reason. Within this sample are some 120,000 clones, with 85% to 95% of them counted one time only. The leading ten clones occupy about 1.5% of the sample. The V and J ends are trimmed by 1 base and 8 bases, leaving 10 bases between them. Taken from cysteine to phenylalanine, the CDR3 has 14 residues. Only CDR3 DNA remains: 42 bases, in frame from the first base. Looking up the germline V gene yields CDR1 SGDLS and CDR2 YYNGEE.

As for this clone: Its antigen target is currently unknown. No qualities accompany the bases; no much larger clone lies one base away.

Sequencing was carried out using PBMCs. The receptor's source is a man aged 50-60 years with head and neck cancer. The chain is encoded by TRBV9 joined to TRBJ1-6, and possibly TRBD1, on 6 matching bases. The DNA sequence reads TGTGCCAGCAGCGTAAAGGGGGTAGATTCACCCCTCCACTTT. This encodes CASSVKGVDSPLHF.